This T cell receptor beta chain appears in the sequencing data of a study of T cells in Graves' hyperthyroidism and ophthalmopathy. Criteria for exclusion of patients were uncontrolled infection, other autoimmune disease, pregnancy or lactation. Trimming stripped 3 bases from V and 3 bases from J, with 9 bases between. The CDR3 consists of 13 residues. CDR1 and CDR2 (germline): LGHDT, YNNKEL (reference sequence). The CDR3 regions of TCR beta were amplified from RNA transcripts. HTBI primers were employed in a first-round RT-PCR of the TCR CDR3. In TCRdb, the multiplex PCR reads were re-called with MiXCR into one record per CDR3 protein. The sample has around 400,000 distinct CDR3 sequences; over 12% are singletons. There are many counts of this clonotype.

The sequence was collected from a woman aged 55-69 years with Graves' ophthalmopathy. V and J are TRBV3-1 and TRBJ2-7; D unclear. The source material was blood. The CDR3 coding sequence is TGTGCCAGCAGCCACGTGGGTGGCTACGAGCAGTACTTC. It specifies CASSHVGGYEQYF.